The rows below give T cell receptor beta chains drawn from one sample of a study of blood T cell repertoires in COVID-19. The protocol was immunoSEQ multiplex PCR, while the TCRdb copy is restricted to in-frame clones and leaves out a portion. The data show approximately 26,000 clones, 75% to 85% seen once. The specimen sequenced was peripheral blood. These TCRs come from a man older than 75 with active or convalescent COVID-19. The CDR3 runs from the conserved cysteine through the conserved F or W. The order of the fields is CDR3 DNA, CDR3 protein, V gene, D gene, J gene, clone size. A D gene is named only where the DNA matches it firmly. Size tells how often a clone was seen (once, few, many) or the class of an expanded clone, and some rows leave it out.

cdr3_nt: TGTGCCAGCAGCTCGGCTAGCGGGGGCTACAATGAGCAGTTCTTC
cdr3_aa: CASSSASGGYNEQFF
v_call: TRBV5-4
d_call: TRBD2
j_call: TRBJ2-1
clone_size: NA

cdr3_nt: TGTGCCAGCAGTCACAGGGGTGGCACTGAAGCTTTCTTT
cdr3_aa: CASSHRGGTEAFF
v_call: TRBV6-6
d_call: TRBD1
j_call: TRBJ1-1
clone_size: few

cdr3_nt: TGTGCCAGCAGCCACGACGGAGCGGGAGTCGTCGCAGATACGCAGTATTTT
cdr3_aa: CASSHDGAGVVADTQYF
v_call: TRBV7-2
d_call: TRBD2
j_call: TRBJ2-3
clone_size: NA

cdr3_nt: TGTGCCACCAGCAGACAAAGTCCAGGGACCGGGGAGCTGTTTTTT
cdr3_aa: CATSRQSPGTGELFF
v_call: TRBV15
d_call: NA
j_call: TRBJ2-2
clone_size: NA

cdr3_nt: TGTGCCAGCCAGGGGGGCGAAGTCTTAGGCTACACCTTC
cdr3_aa: CASQGGEVLGYTF
v_call: TRBV18
d_call: TRBD1
j_call: TRBJ1-2
clone_size: NA

cdr3_nt: TGTGCCAGCAGCTTGCCTACAGGGATCTCCTACAATGAGCAGTTCTTC
cdr3_aa: CASSLPTGISYNEQFF
v_call: TRBV12-1
d_call: NA
j_call: TRBJ2-1
clone_size: NA

cdr3_nt: TGTGCCAGCAGCCAAGCAGCTAACTATGGCTACACCTTC
cdr3_aa: CASSQAANYGYTF
v_call: TRBV3-1/TRBV3-2
d_call: NA
j_call: TRBJ1-2
clone_size: medium-sized

cdr3_nt: TGTGCCAGCAGTCCCCAGGAATACTATGGCTACACCTTC
cdr3_aa: CASSPQEYYGYTF
v_call: TRBV6-5
d_call: NA
j_call: TRBJ1-2
clone_size: NA

cdr3_nt: TGTGCCAGTAGTATCCGAACCGGAGCGGGTGTCTCCTACGAGCAGTACTTC
cdr3_aa: CASSIRTGAGVSYEQYF
v_call: TRBV19
d_call: NA
j_call: TRBJ2-7
clone_size: NA

cdr3_nt: TGTGCCAGTAGTCTCCGGACAGAGAACTATGGCTACACCTTC
cdr3_aa: CASSLRTENYGYTF
v_call: TRBV19
d_call: NA
j_call: TRBJ1-2
clone_size: NA

cdr3_nt: TGTGCCAGCAGCTTCCTCCAGGGGCCCTCCTACGAGCAGTACTTC
cdr3_aa: CASSFLQGPSYEQYF
v_call: TRBV7-9
d_call: NA
j_call: TRBJ2-7
clone_size: NA

cdr3_nt: TGTGCCAGCAGCTTGGAGAGGAGCAATCAGCCCCAGCATTTT
cdr3_aa: CASSLERSNQPQHF
v_call: TRBV5-6
d_call: NA
j_call: TRBJ1-5
clone_size: NA

cdr3_nt: TGTGCCAGCAGTGGGACAGGGATTAATTCACCCCTCCACTTT
cdr3_aa: CASSGTGINSPLHF
v_call: TRBV27
d_call: TRBD1
j_call: TRBJ1-6
clone_size: NA

cdr3_nt: TGTGCCAGCAGTCCTGGGACAGGGGATTCACCCCTCCACTTT
cdr3_aa: CASSPGTGDSPLHF
v_call: TRBV28
d_call: TRBD1
j_call: TRBJ1-6
clone_size: NA

cdr3_nt: TGTGCCAGCAGCTTACAGGCCGCCACAGATACGCAGTATTTT
cdr3_aa: CASSLQAATDTQYF
v_call: TRBV7-9
d_call: NA
j_call: TRBJ2-3
clone_size: NA

cdr3_nt: TGTGCCAGCAGCCAAGTAGCGGAGGCGCAGTTCTTC
cdr3_aa: CASSQVAEAQFF
v_call: TRBV3-1/TRBV3-2
d_call: NA
j_call: TRBJ2-1
clone_size: once

cdr3_nt: TGTGCCAGCACACTCCCGGACAGCCCTAATCGCGAGCAGTACTTC
cdr3_aa: CASTLPDSPNREQYF
v_call: TRBV28
d_call: NA
j_call: TRBJ2-7
clone_size: NA

cdr3_nt: TGTGCCAGCAGGGGACTAGCGGGGGGGCGTGAGCAGTTCTTC
cdr3_aa: CASRGLAGGREQFF
v_call: TRBV27
d_call: TRBD2
j_call: TRBJ2-1
clone_size: NA

cdr3_nt: TGTGCAAGTCGCTTAAAAGACGCCCGGGACAGGGACTGGGGCTATGGCTACACCTTC
cdr3_aa: CASRLKDARDRDWGYGYTF
v_call: TRBV12-2
d_call: NA
j_call: TRBJ1-2
clone_size: NA

cdr3_nt: TGTGCCAGCAGTTTATCCGTTGGGGCGTCCTACGAGCAGTACTTC
cdr3_aa: CASSLSVGASYEQYF
v_call: TRBV27
d_call: NA
j_call: TRBJ2-7
clone_size: once

cdr3_nt: TGTGCCAGCAGCCAAGATAACAGTAATACGCAGTATTTT
cdr3_aa: CASSQDNSNTQYF
v_call: TRBV14
d_call: NA
j_call: TRBJ2-3
clone_size: once

cdr3_nt: TGTGCCAGCAGCTTGGATGCGGGAGCGGGTGGCTACACCTTC
cdr3_aa: CASSLDAGAGGYTF
v_call: TRBV5-6
d_call: NA
j_call: TRBJ1-2
clone_size: NA

cdr3_nt: TGTGCCAGCAGCTTTCACAGGCCTGACACCGGGGAGCTGTTTTTT
cdr3_aa: CASSFHRPDTGELFF
v_call: TRBV7-2
d_call: NA
j_call: TRBJ2-2
clone_size: few

cdr3_nt: TGTGCCAGCAGCTTCCCGGGATCCAATGGCTACACCTTC
cdr3_aa: CASSFPGSNGYTF
v_call: TRBV5-4
d_call: NA
j_call: TRBJ1-2
clone_size: NA

cdr3_nt: TGCGCCAGCAGCTTGGGGGCGGGGGAGTATGGCTACACCTTC
cdr3_aa: CASSLGAGEYGYTF
v_call: TRBV5-1
d_call: NA
j_call: TRBJ1-2
clone_size: NA

cdr3_nt: TGTGCCAGCAGTTACTCGACCGGGACTAGCGGGATTCGACTCGAGCAGTACTTC
cdr3_aa: CASSYSTGTSGIRLEQYF
v_call: TRBV6-2/TRBV6-3
d_call: TRBD2
j_call: TRBJ2-7
clone_size: NA

cdr3_nt: TGCGCCAGCAGTCGGACAGGGGGGGACAGCAATCAGCCCCAGCATTTT
cdr3_aa: CASSRTGGDSNQPQHF
v_call: TRBV10-2
d_call: TRBD1
j_call: TRBJ1-5
clone_size: once

cdr3_nt: TGTGCCAGTAGTAGACAGGGGACCGAAGCTTTCTTT
cdr3_aa: CASSRQGTEAFF
v_call: TRBV19
d_call: TRBD1
j_call: TRBJ1-1
clone_size: few

cdr3_nt: TGTGCCAGCAGCCTAGCGGGAGGCACCTACAATGAGCAGTTCTTC
cdr3_aa: CASSLAGGTYNEQFF
v_call: TRBV2
d_call: TRBD2
j_call: TRBJ2-1
clone_size: NA

cdr3_nt: TGTGCCAGCAGTTCGGGGAGCTCTACGCAGTATTTT
cdr3_aa: CASSSGSSTQYF
v_call: TRBV6-5
d_call: NA
j_call: TRBJ2-3
clone_size: NA

cdr3_nt: TGTGCCAGCAGCTTGGGCAGGGGGGATTCACCCCTCCACTTT
cdr3_aa: CASSLGRGDSPLHF
v_call: TRBV5-4
d_call: TRBD1
j_call: TRBJ1-6
clone_size: NA

cdr3_nt: TGCGCCAGCAGCCAAGAGAGCGTCTATGGCTACACCTTC
cdr3_aa: CASSQESVYGYTF
v_call: TRBV4-1
d_call: NA
j_call: TRBJ1-2
clone_size: NA

cdr3_nt: TGTGCCAGCAGCAAAGACAGGGGATCTGAAGCTTTCTTT
cdr3_aa: CASSKDRGSEAFF
v_call: TRBV11-2
d_call: TRBD1
j_call: TRBJ1-1
clone_size: NA

cdr3_nt: TGTGCCAGCAGCAAGGGACAGGGAATATCTGGGGCCAACGTCCTGACTTTC
cdr3_aa: CASSKGQGISGANVLTF
v_call: TRBV7-2
d_call: TRBD1
j_call: TRBJ2-6
clone_size: NA

cdr3_nt: TGTGCCAGCAGTGTTCGGGGGTTGAGCTCCTATAATTCACCCCTCCACTTT
cdr3_aa: CASSVRGLSSYNSPLHF
v_call: TRBV2
d_call: NA
j_call: TRBJ1-6
clone_size: NA

cdr3_nt: TGTGCCAGCAGTTCGGCGGGGGGGACAGATACGCAGTATTTT
cdr3_aa: CASSSAGGTDTQYF
v_call: TRBV27
d_call: TRBD2
j_call: TRBJ2-3
clone_size: once

cdr3_nt: TGTGCCAGCAGCGTAGGAAGGGGTCATCAGCCCCAGCATTTT
cdr3_aa: CASSVGRGHQPQHF
v_call: TRBV9
d_call: NA
j_call: TRBJ1-5
clone_size: NA

cdr3_nt: TGTGCCAGCAGCTTCGACTTTCAGGGGGGAGCTTTCTTT
cdr3_aa: CASSFDFQGGAFF
v_call: TRBV3-1/TRBV3-2
d_call: TRBD1
j_call: TRBJ1-1
clone_size: NA

cdr3_nt: TGTGCCAGCAGCCCTAGACAGGGGGCATTCGAGCAGTACTTC
cdr3_aa: CASSPRQGAFEQYF
v_call: TRBV27
d_call: TRBD1
j_call: TRBJ2-7
clone_size: few

cdr3_nt: TGTGCCAGCAGCTTTAGCGGGACCGTAAATACGCAGTATTTT
cdr3_aa: CASSFSGTVNTQYF
v_call: TRBV11-2
d_call: TRBD2
j_call: TRBJ2-3
clone_size: NA

cdr3_nt: TGTGCCAGTAGGAATTTTGCGACTAGCGGGAGTGTATATGAGCAGTTCTTC
cdr3_aa: CASRNFATSGSVYEQFF
v_call: TRBV19
d_call: TRBD2
j_call: TRBJ2-1
clone_size: NA

cdr3_nt: TGCGCCAGCAGCCTAACCAGCAGGGTTTCGGAGACCCAGTACTTC
cdr3_aa: CASSLTSRVSETQYF
v_call: TRBV5-1
d_call: NA
j_call: TRBJ2-5
clone_size: NA

cdr3_nt: TGTGCCAGCAGCTTAGGGACTTCTAATGAAAAACTGTTTTTT
cdr3_aa: CASSLGTSNEKLFF
v_call: TRBV7-2
d_call: NA
j_call: TRBJ1-4
clone_size: once

cdr3_nt: TGCGCCAGCAGCTTGGCGGGTATCACTGAAGCTTTCTTT
cdr3_aa: CASSLAGITEAFF
v_call: TRBV5-1
d_call: NA
j_call: TRBJ1-1
clone_size: NA

cdr3_nt: TGTGCCAGCTCGGGGGGGCGAGGGACTGAAGCTTTCTTT
cdr3_aa: CASSGGRGTEAFF
v_call: TRBV18
d_call: NA
j_call: TRBJ1-1
clone_size: NA

cdr3_nt: TGCGCCAGCAGCCCGACACGTTTTCATGAAAAACTGTTTTTT
cdr3_aa: CASSPTRFHEKLFF
v_call: TRBV4-3
d_call: NA
j_call: TRBJ1-4
clone_size: few

cdr3_nt: TGTGCCAGCAGCCGCGGACAGGATGAAAAACTGTTTTTT
cdr3_aa: CASSRGQDEKLFF
v_call: TRBV7-9
d_call: TRBD1
j_call: TRBJ1-4
clone_size: NA

cdr3_nt: TGTGCCAGCAGTTTAGGAGAGAACTATGGCTACACCTTC
cdr3_aa: CASSLGENYGYTF
v_call: TRBV12-3/TRBV12-4
d_call: NA
j_call: TRBJ1-2
clone_size: NA

cdr3_nt: TGTGCCAGCAGTCTGGGGGGCTCCTACAATGAGCAGTTCTTC
cdr3_aa: CASSLGGSYNEQFF
v_call: TRBV6-5
d_call: NA
j_call: TRBJ2-1
clone_size: NA

cdr3_nt: TGTGCCAGCAGCCCGATGGTGTTAGCCTACAATGAGCAGTTCTTC
cdr3_aa: CASSPMVLAYNEQFF
v_call: TRBV7-6
d_call: NA
j_call: TRBJ2-1
clone_size: NA

cdr3_nt: TGTGCCAGCAGGTCGACAGCCTCCTACGAGCAGTACTTC
cdr3_aa: CASRSTASYEQYF
v_call: TRBV6-5
d_call: NA
j_call: TRBJ2-7
clone_size: NA

cdr3_nt: TGTGCCAGCAGCTTATGGGGCGGACAGAACACTGAAGCTTTCTTT
cdr3_aa: CASSLWGGQNTEAFF
v_call: TRBV7-8
d_call: NA
j_call: TRBJ1-1
clone_size: NA

cdr3_nt: TGCGCCAGCAGCCAAAAACCTTGGACTAGCGGGGGGGGCACAGATACGCAGTATTTT
cdr3_aa: CASSQKPWTSGGGTDTQYF
v_call: TRBV4-3
d_call: TRBD2
j_call: TRBJ2-3
clone_size: NA